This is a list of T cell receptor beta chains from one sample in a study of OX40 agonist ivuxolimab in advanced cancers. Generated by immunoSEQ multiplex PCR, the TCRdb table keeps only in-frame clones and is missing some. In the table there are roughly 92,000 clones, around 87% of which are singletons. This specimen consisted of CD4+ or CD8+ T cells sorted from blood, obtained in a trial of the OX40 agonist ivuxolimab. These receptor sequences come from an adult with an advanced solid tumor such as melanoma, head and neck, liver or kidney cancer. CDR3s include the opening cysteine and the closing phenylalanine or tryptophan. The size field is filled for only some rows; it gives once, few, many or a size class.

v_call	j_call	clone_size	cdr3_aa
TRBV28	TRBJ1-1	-	CASSLLAGVFVEAFF
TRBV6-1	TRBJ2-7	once	CASSERQGSHSEQYF
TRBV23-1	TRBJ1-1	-	CASSRSPGQAITEAFF
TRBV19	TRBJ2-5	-	CASSIPRGTQYF
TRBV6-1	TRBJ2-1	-	CASSPLGGSYNEQFF
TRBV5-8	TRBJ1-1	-	CASSPNGGTEAFF
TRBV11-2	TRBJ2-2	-	CASSGYRRDTGELFF
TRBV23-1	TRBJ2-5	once	CASSPDGAWDFRTQYF
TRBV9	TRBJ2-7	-	CASSGIGSREQYF
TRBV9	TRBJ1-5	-	CASSVGSDSNQPQHF
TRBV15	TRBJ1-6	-	CATSSDRSNSPLHF
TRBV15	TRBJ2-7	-	CATSRDRTQQYF
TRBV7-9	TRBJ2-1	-	CASSLVQLGPYNEQFF
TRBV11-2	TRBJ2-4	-	CASSPGFSNIQYF
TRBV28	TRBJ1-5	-	CASSFGGDSNQPQHF
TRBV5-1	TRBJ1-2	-	CASSPTTNDYGYTF
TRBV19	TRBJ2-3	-	CASSIGGLGGSDTQYF
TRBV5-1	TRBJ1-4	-	CASSKESSVILEKLFF
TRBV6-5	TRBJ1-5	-	CASSWWGFAQPQHF
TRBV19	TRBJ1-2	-	CASSIQGEGNYGYTF
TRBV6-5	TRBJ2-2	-	CASTNPTGELFF
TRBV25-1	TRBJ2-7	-	CASSALYEQYF
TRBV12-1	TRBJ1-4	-	CAGYRDNNEKLFF
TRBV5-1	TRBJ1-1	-	CASSFSRMNTEAFF
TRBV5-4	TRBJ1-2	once	CASNNPGTIDGYTF
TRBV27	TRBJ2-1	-	CASSLYIGHPGQGDNEQFF
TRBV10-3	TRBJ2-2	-	CAIGGGLNTGELFF
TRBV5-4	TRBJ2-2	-	CASSLPTGTSPGGELFF
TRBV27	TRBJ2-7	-	CASRLLMGEQYF
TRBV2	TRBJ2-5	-	CASRDQRHITQYF
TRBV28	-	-	CASSPPAGELFF
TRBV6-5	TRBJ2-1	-	CASKPGGGNEQFF
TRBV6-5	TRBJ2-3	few	CASSYRGGADTQYF
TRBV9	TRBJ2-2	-	CASSVLAGELFF
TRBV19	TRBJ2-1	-	CASSRLAGRYNEQFF
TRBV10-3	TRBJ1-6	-	CAIGQGGGYNSPLHF
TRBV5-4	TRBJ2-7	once	CASTRGGQGPYEQYF
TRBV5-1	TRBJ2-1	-	CASTPGLAVPYNEQFF
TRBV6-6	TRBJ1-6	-	CASSYSSSPLHF
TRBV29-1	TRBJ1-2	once	CSVDRGVGYTF
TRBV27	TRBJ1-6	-	CASSLSRGIDNSPLHF
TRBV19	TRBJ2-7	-	CASSTSTSSLLHHEQYF
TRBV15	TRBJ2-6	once	CATSRGSGANVLTF